The TCR beta chain described here comes from a study of OX40 agonist ivuxolimab in advanced cancers. Germline V lookup: CDR1 GTSNPN, CDR2 SVGIG (reference sequence). CDR3 length equals 14 residues. V was pared by 4 bases and J by 0 bases, with 2 bases of the junction left unmatched. Only in-frame clones appear in the TCRdb table, and some are missing; sequencing was by immunoSEQ multiplex PCR. The sample contains 57,000 or so clones, 93% of which appear only once. Sequences were derived from CD4+ or CD8+ T cells sorted from blood, sampled in a trial of the OX40 agonist ivuxolimab. The rearrangement links TRBV30 to TRBJ2-3; 9 bases align to TRBD2. This sequence originates from an adult with an advanced solid tumor such as melanoma, head and neck, liver or kidney cancer. The CDR3 region has the DNA TGTGCCTGGACTAGCGGGATGAGCACAGATACGCAGTATTTT. It yields the protein CAWTSGMSTDTQYF.